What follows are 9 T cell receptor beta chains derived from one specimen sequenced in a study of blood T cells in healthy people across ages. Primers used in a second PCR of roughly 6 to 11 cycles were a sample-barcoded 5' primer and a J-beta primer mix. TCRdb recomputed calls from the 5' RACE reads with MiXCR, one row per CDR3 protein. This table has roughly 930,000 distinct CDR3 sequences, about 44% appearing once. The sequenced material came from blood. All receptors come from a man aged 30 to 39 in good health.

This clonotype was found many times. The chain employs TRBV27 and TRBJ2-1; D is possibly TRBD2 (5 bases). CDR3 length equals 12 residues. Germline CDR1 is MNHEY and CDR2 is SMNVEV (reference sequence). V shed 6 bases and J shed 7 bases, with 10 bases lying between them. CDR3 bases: TGTGCCAGCAGCTTACTAGGTAATGAGCAGTTCTTC. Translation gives CASSLLGNEQFF.

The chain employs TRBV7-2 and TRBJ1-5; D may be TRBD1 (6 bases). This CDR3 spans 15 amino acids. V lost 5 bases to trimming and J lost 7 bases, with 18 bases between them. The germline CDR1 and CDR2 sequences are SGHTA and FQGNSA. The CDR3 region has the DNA TGTGCCAGCAGCCCCCGGACACTTAGGGGGCAGCCCCAGCATTTT. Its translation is CASSPRTLRGQPQHF.

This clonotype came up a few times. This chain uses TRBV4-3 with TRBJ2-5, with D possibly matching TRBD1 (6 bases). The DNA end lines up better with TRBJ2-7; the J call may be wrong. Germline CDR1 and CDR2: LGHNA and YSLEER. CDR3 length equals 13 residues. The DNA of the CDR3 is TGCGCCAGCAGCCCCTTCCAGGGGCACGAGCAGTACTTC. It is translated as CASSPFQGHEQYF.

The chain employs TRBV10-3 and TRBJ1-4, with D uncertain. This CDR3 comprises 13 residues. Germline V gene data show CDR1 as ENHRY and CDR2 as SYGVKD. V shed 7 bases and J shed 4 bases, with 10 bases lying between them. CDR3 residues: CAINDGINEKLFF. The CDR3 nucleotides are TGTGCCATCAATGACGGAATTAATGAAAAACTGTTTTTT.

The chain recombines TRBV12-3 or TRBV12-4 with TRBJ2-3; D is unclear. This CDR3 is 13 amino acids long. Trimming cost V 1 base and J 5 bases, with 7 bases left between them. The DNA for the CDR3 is TGTGCCAGCAGTTTAGGCCAGGTAGATACGCAGTATTTT. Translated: CASSLGQVDTQYF.

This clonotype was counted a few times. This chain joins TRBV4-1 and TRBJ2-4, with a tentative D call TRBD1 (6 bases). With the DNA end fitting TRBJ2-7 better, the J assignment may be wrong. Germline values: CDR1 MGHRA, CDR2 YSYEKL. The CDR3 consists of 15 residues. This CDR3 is CASSQATGAYYEQYF. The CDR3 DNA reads TGCGCCAGCAGCCAGGCGACAGGCGCCTACTACGAGCAGTACTTC.

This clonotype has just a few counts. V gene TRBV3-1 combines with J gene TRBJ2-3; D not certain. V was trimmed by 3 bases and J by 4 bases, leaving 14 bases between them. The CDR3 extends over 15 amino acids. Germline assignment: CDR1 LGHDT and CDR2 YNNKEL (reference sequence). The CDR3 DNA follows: TGTGCCAGCAGCCATAACCTGTTGCAGGCAGATACGCAGTATTTT. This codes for CASSHNLLQADTQYF.

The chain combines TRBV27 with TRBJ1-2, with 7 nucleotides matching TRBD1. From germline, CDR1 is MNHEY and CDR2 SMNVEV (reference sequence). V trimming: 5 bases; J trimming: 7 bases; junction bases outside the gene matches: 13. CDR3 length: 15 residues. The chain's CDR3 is CASSLVPGTARGYTF. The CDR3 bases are TGTGCCAGCAGTCTTGTCCCCGGGACAGCTCGTGGCTACACCTTC.

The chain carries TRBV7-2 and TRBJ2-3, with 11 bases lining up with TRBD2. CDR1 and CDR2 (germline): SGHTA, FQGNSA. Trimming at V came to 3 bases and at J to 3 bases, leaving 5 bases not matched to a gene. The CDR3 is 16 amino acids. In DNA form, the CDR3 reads TGTGCCAGCAGCTTCAGACTAGCGGGGTTGACAGATACGCAGTATTTT. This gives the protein CASSFRLAGLTDTQYF.